The source of this TCR beta chain is a study of T cells in localized non-small cell lung cancer. CDR1 is SGHTA, CDR2 FQGNSA, per germline. Trimming took 1 base from V and 7 from J, leaving 15 bases between them. CDR3 length: 15 amino acids. This clone has only a few counts. Profiling relied on immunoSEQ multiplex PCR, and the TCRdb table lists in-frame clones only, not all of them. The sample holds 60,000 to 85,000 clones, approximately 87% seen once. This sequence joins TRBV7-2 and TRBJ2-3; D remains unclear. This specimen consisted of peripheral blood, obtained before any cancer treatment. This receptor was identified in a male donor aged 60 or over with stage III squamous cell lung carcinoma. CDR3 region: CASSLEVGPPYTQYF. The CDR3 DNA sequence: TGTGCCAGCAGCTTAGAGGTCGGGCCCCCGTATACGCAGTATTTT.